The entry below gives a single T cell receptor beta chain sequence along with its context. This receptor's antigen is unknown. No much larger clone is present one base from it, and per-base qualities are unavailable. The data were obtained in a study of T-cell reconstitution after alpha-beta-depleted transplantation in children (dated by TCRdb to about 2016). Context from the whole study: The study quantitatively tracked T-cell immune reconstitution after TCRalphabeta/CD19-depleted allogeneic hematopoietic cell transplantation in children using TCR repertoire profiling. The study at large found these results: In some patients, high TCRbeta diversity at day 60 was attributed to recipient T cells and intrathymic progenitors that had survived conditioning. The apparently early recovery of alphabetaT-cell counts about two months after transplant reportedly depended on only several hundred rapidly expanded clones that came from non-depleted graft cells. Over the following months the frequencies of hyperexpanded clones went down, and after one year T-cell counts and TCRbeta diversity were mostly credited to newly produced T cells.

The cysteine opens and the phenylalanine closes a CDR3 of 14 amino acids. Only the CDR3 portion is preserved as DNA: 42 bases, with reading frame beginning at the first base. V gives up 4 bases and J gives up 6 bases, and the segment between their germline ends measures 13 bases. The method was PCR. This sample was sequenced with an Illumina HiSeq 2500. TCR library preparation used molecular barcoding, with unique molecular identifiers applied to normalize quantification of the TCRbeta repertoire. TCRdb trimmed public reads at Q25 via fastp, called clones via MiXCR and kept in-frame beta chains. Here each entry gathers all rows of one CDR3 protein and keeps the most common genes and DNA. This sample holds about 250,000 distinct CDR3 sequences; 20% to 30% were observed only once. The biggest ten clones account for around 4.8% of the sample. The treatment or condition label corresponds to: allogeneic hematopoietic cell transplantation with graft depleted of TCRalphabeta T cells and CD19 B cells. TCRalphabeta/CD19-depleted allogeneic hematopoietic cell grafts were given to the transplant recipients, all of whom were children.

This material consisted of PBMCs, mostly from graft donor cells, taken 360 days after TCRalphabeta/CD19-depleted stem cell transplant. The sequence is built from TRBV12-3 or TRBV12-4 and TRBJ1-5; a tentative D call is TRBD1 (5 bases match). This receptor was obtained from a female patient aged 2-9 years who had a stem cell transplant for congenital amegakaryocytic thrombocytopenia, so the T cells may come from the graft donor. The DNA sequence follows: TGTGCCAGCAGTTCACAGGTCACGGGTCAGCCCCAGCATTTT. This translates into CASSSQVTGQPQHF.